What follows are 17 T cell receptor beta chains derived from one specimen sequenced in a study of blood T cell repertoires in COVID-19. Measured with immunoSEQ multiplex PCR; TCRdb has only the in-frame clones, and not every one. The table includes 150,000 to 170,000 clones, roughly 81% detected once. Sequenced material: peripheral blood. Source of these receptors: an older woman with COVID-19, enrolled during active disease.

This chain joins TRBV6-6 and TRBJ1-3; maybe TRBD1 (6 bases). V was trimmed by 3 bases and J by 4 bases, leaving 16 bases between them. CDR1 and CDR2 from the germline V gene are MNHNY and SVGAGI (reference sequence). The CDR3 has 16 amino acids. CDR3 DNA: TGTGCCAGCAGTTATCTCAGGACTCAGGGGGGAAACACCATATATTTT. Protein product: CASSYLRTQGGNTIYF.

V and J are TRBV2 and TRBJ1-2, with 7 bases matching TRBD1. The length of the CDR3 is 13 residues. V was clipped by 2 bases and J by 4 bases; unmatched bases: 1. Germline assignment: CDR1 SNHLY and CDR2 FYNNEI. CDR3 DNA: TGTGCCAGCAGTGAAAGGGACAGCTATGGCTACACCTTC. This encodes CASSERDSYGYTF.

The chain has TRBV2 and TRBJ1-3; 8 positions match TRBD1. The V gene end was trimmed by 2 bases and the J gene end by 5 bases; junction bases not matched to a gene: 14. The germline CDR1 and CDR2 sequences are SNHLY and FYNNEI. The CDR3 runs to 18 residues. Written as DNA, the CDR3 is TGTGCCAGCAGTGAATCAGGTCCCACAGGGGGATCTAGAAACACCATATATTTT. Its translation: CASSESGPTGGSRNTIYF.

V and J are TRBV5-5 and TRBJ1-5; 7 bases agree with TRBD1. CDR3 length equals 16 residues. The V gene's germline CDR1 is SGHKS and CDR2 YYEKEE (reference sequence). With V trimmed by 2 bases and J by 3 bases, 8 bases remained unmatched. The CDR3: CASSLFNRGSNQPQHF. CDR3 nucleotides: TGTGCCAGCAGCTTATTTAACAGGGGATCCAATCAGCCCCAGCATTTT.

The V gene is TRBV6-5, the J gene TRBJ2-7; D might be TRBD2 (5 bases). V lost 7 bases and J 0 bases, leaving 16 bases between the germline ends. Per germline, CDR1 MNHEY and CDR2 SVGAGI. The CDR3 is 15 residues long. CDR3: CASTLQPAGSYEQYF. The CDR3 DNA reads TGTGCCAGCACCCTCCAACCCGCGGGCTCCTACGAGCAGTACTTC.

The gene calls are TRBV5-1 and TRBJ1-2, with D tentatively TRBD1 (6 bases). Trimming took off 0 bases at V and 5 bases at J, with 14 bases between the two ends. The germline V gene has CDR1 SGHRS and CDR2 YFSETQ. The CDR3 length is 15 residues. The CDR3 DNA reads as TGCGCCAGCAGCTTGGGGACAGTCCCCCGATATGGCTACACCTTC. Translating gives CASSLGTVPRYGYTF.

The genes are TRBV6-5 and TRBJ1-5; TRBD1 aligns across 10 bases. The CDR3 is made up of 16 amino acids. CDR1 is MNHEY and CDR2 is SVGAGI in the germline V gene. Losses at the gene ends were 4 bases for V and 8 bases for J; bases not matched to a gene: 11. Here the CDR3 DNA reads TGTGCCAGCAGTTCCGGACAGGGGGTTACTGTGGAGCCCCAGCATTTT. Translated, it gives CASSSGQGVTVEPQHF.

The chain combines TRBV5-1 with TRBJ2-3; 11 bases align to TRBD2. The germline gives CDR1 SGHRS, CDR2 YFSETQ. The CDR3 spans 15 residues. The junction had 7 bases not matched to a gene; V was cut back by 4 bases and J by 6 bases. In DNA form, the CDR3 reads TGCGCCAGCAGCCTAGCGGGAGGAAAATTGGATACGCAGTATTTT. It translates to CASSLAGGKLDTQYF.

This chain joins TRBV29-1 and TRBJ2-2; TRBD2 matches 8 bases. CDR1 and CDR2 from the germline V gene are SQVTM and ANQGSEA. This CDR3 comprises 15 residues. The V and J ends lost 7 bases and 0 bases, in that order; junction bases with no gene match: 7. The CDR3 is CSGRAGGPNTGELFF. CDR3 nucleotides: TGCAGCGGTCGGGCGGGGGGACCGAACACCGGGGAGCTGTTTTTT.

The chain couples TRBV6-1 to TRBJ2-1; TRBD1 matches at 7 bases. The trim removed 3 bases at V and 4 bases at J, leaving 6 bases unmatched. The CDR3 has 15 residues. CDR1 and CDR2 from the germline V gene are MNHNS and SASEGT. The CDR3 nucleotides are TGTGCCAGCAGTGACCCAGGGGGAAATTACAATGAGCAGTTCTTC. This sequence encodes CASSDPGGNYNEQFF.

The V gene is TRBV11-2, the J gene TRBJ1-1, with a possible D match to TRBD1 (5 bases). The CDR3 covers 14 residues. CDR1 and CDR2 from the germline V gene are SGHAT and FQNNGV. V shed 4 bases and J shed 0 bases, with 9 bases lying between them. As DNA, the CDR3 is TGTGCCAGCAGCTATGTACAGGTGAACACTGAAGCTTTCTTT. This encodes CASSYVQVNTEAFF.

The chain is built from TRBV6-1 and TRBJ1-6; 8 nucleotides match TRBD1. J lost 8 bases, V lost 2 bases, and 8 bases had no gene match. This CDR3 contains 16 residues. Germline loops: CDR1 MNHNS, CDR2 SASEGT. CDR3 sequence reads: CASSELWDRMDSPLHF. The CDR3 bases are TGTGCCAGCAGTGAACTATGGGACAGGATGGATTCACCCCTCCACTTT.

On this clone: This sample includes further DNA sequences coding for the same CDR3. The chain joins TRBV19 to TRBJ1-1, with TRBD1 as a possible D gene (6 bases). V shed 7 bases and J shed 2 bases, with 11 bases lying between them. Germline V CDR1 and CDR2: LNHDA, SQIVND (reference sequence). This CDR3 is 13 amino acids long. Here the CDR3 DNA reads TGTGCCAGTATTTTGGGGGCAAACACTGAAGCTTTCTTT. This gives the protein CASILGANTEAFF.

This clone was observed a handful of times. The chain uses TRBV19 and TRBJ1-2; 8 bases align to TRBD1. The CDR3 runs 14 residues. Germline assignment: CDR1 LNHDA and CDR2 SQIVND (reference sequence). V was clipped by 7 bases and J by 2 bases; unmatched bases: 6. CDR3 in amino acids: CASTRWDRNYGYTF. The CDR3 bases are TGTGCCAGTACCCGATGGGACAGGAACTATGGCTACACCTTC.

This clone was picked up a small number of times. The V and J genes are TRBV5-6 and TRBJ1-2; TRBD1 matches at 7 bases. This CDR3 has 16 residues. The germline V gene has CDR1 SGHDT and CDR2 YYEEEE. Germline trimming cut 4 bases from V and 4 bases from J; bases unmatched to any gene: 13. This CDR3 reads CASSLGQALPVYGYTF. CDR3 bases: TGTGCCAGCAGCCTAGGACAGGCGCTCCCTGTCTATGGCTACACCTTC.

The gene calls are TRBV2 and TRBJ1-5; the D is unclear. Germline V gene sequence: CDR1 SNHLY, CDR2 FYNNEI. The length of the CDR3 is 15 residues. V lost 7 bases to trimming and J lost 2 bases, with 15 bases between them. CDR3 in DNA: TGTGCCAGCAAGGTCTCGGGTGGAGGCAATCAGCCCCAGCATTTT. Translation gives CASKVSGGGNQPQHF.

The chain employs TRBV2 and TRBJ1-4; D is ambiguous. V lost 3 bases to trimming and J lost 10 bases, with 9 bases between them. Germline assignment: CDR1 SNHLY and CDR2 FYNNEI. The CDR3 loop spans 12 amino acids. In DNA form, the CDR3 reads TGTGCCAGCAGTGACCCAGGCAGAAAACTGTTTTTT. Amino acids: CASSDPGRKLFF.